The 20 T cell receptor beta chains given below trace back to one sample, sequenced in a study of Graves' ophthalmopathy and Graves' hyperthyroidism. TCR beta CDR3 amplification used RNA transcripts. The authors performed first-round RT-PCR with HTBI primers and then a second-round multiplex PCR. One entry per CDR3 protein results from TCRdb running MiXCR on the multiplex PCR reads. The sample lists hundreds of thousands of distinct CDR3 sequences; around 20% were seen once. The material sequenced was peripheral blood. All receptors derive from a woman younger than 35 with stable Graves' hyperthyroidism.

This clonotype was counted between two and nine times. This chain links TRBV28 with TRBJ1-1; possible D gene TRBD1, 5 bases. The V gene's germline CDR1 is MDHEN and CDR2 SYDVKM. Trimming removed 3 bases from V and 0 bases from J, with 14 bases in between. This CDR3 has 16 residues. The CDR3 sequence: CASSLHGEGLNTEAFF. As DNA, the CDR3 is TGTGCCAGCAGTTTGCACGGGGAGGGGTTGAACACTGAAGCTTTCTTT.

The chain is built from TRBV7-9 and TRBJ1-2, with 9 nucleotides matching TRBD1. The CDR3 runs to 14 residues. Germline trimming cut 5 bases from V and 7 bases from J; bases unmatched to any gene: 8. The germline V gene has CDR1 SEHNR and CDR2 FQNEAQ (reference sequence). CDR3 sequence reads: CASSLLTGGFGYTF. The CDR3 coding sequence is TGTGCCAGCAGCCTCCTAACAGGGGGCTTTGGCTACACCTTC. Drawing the rest from reference TRBV7-9 and TRBJ1-2, the complete variable domain is DTGVSQNPRHKITKRGQNVTFRCDPISEHNRLYWYRQTLGQGPEFLTYFQNEAQLEKSRLLSDRFSAERPKGSFSTLEIQRTEQGDSAMYLCASSLLTGGFGYTFGSGTRLTVV.

This clonotype was counted at least ten times. The chain couples TRBV6-1 to TRBJ1-6; 8 bases are shared with TRBD1. V shed 4 bases and J 6 bases; nucleotides not matched to a gene: 5. CDR1 MNHNS and CDR2 SASEGT come from the germline V gene. This CDR3 contains 15 residues. CDR3 coding DNA: TGTGCCAGCAGTGCCGGACAGGGTGGTAATTCACCCCTCCACTTT. Its protein product is CASSAGQGGNSPLHF.

This clonotype showed up many times. This rearrangement joins TRBV6-1 to TRBJ1-6; 7 bases align to TRBD1. There are 15 residues in the CDR3. Trimming removed 5 bases from V and 7 bases from J; junction bases left unmatched: 8. Germline CDR1 is MNHNS and CDR2 is SASEGT. The CDR3 coding sequence is TGTGCCAGCAGTAGTGTCAGGGGGAACAATTCACCCCTCCACTTT. This translates into CASSSVRGNNSPLHF.

The chain recombines TRBV30 with TRBJ2-2; 10 bases agree with TRBD2. The CDR3 is 17 residues long. The germline CDR1 and CDR2 sequences are GTSNPN and SVGIG (reference sequence). V shed 0 bases and J 2 bases; nucleotides not matched to a gene: 6. The CDR3 here is CAWSVVSGGPNTGELFF. CDR3 sequence (DNA): TGTGCCTGGAGTGTCGTTAGCGGGGGGCCAAACACCGGGGAGCTGTTTTTT.

This chain joins TRBV28 and TRBJ1-1, with D hard to call. The V gene lost 3 bases and the J gene lost 0 bases, with 8 bases spanning the gap. CDR3 length: 14 amino acids. Germline V lookup: CDR1 MDHEN, CDR2 SYDVKM. The CDR3 DNA reads as TGTGCCAGCAGTTTGGCACAGATGAACACTGAAGCTTTCTTT. Amino acids: CASSLAQMNTEAFF.

A few counts support this clonotype. This sequence joins TRBV19 and TRBJ1-1, with a weak D call TRBD1 (5 bases). The CDR3 length is 15 residues. V was clipped by 2 bases and J by 4 bases, with 14 bases between them. Per the germline V gene, CDR1 is LNHDA and CDR2 is SQIVND (reference sequence). This chain's CDR3 is CASSIIQVRRTEAFF. CDR3 in DNA: TGTGCCAGTAGTATAATACAGGTACGTCGCACTGAAGCTTTCTTT.

This clonotype came up a few times. This sequence joins TRBV4-1 and TRBJ2-5; 10 nucleotides line up with TRBD2. CDR1 and CDR2 from the germline V gene are MGHRA and YSYEKL. The V gene end was trimmed by 0 bases and the J gene end by 3 bases; junction bases not matched to a gene: 10. The CDR3 sequence is 18 residues long. The CDR3 here is CASSQDRVAGGLEETQYF. The CDR3 DNA sequence: TGCGCCAGCAGCCAAGATAGAGTAGCGGGGGGCCTTGAAGAGACCCAGTACTTC.

This clonotype has ten or more counts. The chain joins TRBV2 to TRBJ2-4; 9 positions match TRBD1. Trimming removed 8 bases from V and 7 bases from J; junction bases left unmatched: 6. CDR3 length equals 13 residues. In germline, CDR1 is SNHLY, CDR2 FYNNEI. CDR3 sequence (DNA): TGTGCCAGCGGGGAGGACAGGGGTAACATTCAGTACTTC. Translation gives CASGEDRGNIQYF.

The sample holds a few counts of this clonotype. The J gene is TRBJ1-1, the V gene TRBV5-1; the D gene is possibly TRBD1 (6 bases). Per germline, CDR1 SGHRS and CDR2 YFSETQ. V lost 4 bases, J lost 1 base, and 11 bases lay in between. The CDR3 length is 14 residues. The CDR3 region is CASSVGTQNTEAFF. CDR3 nucleotides: TGCGCCAGCAGCGTCGGGACACAGAACACTGAAGCTTTCTTT.

This clonotype was seen at least ten times. V and J are TRBV27 and TRBJ2-7; 10 nucleotides align to TRBD2. Per the germline V gene, CDR1 is MNHEY and CDR2 is SMNVEV (reference sequence). This CDR3 contains 15 residues. The V segment lost 9 bases and the J segment 2 bases; nucleotides outside the gene matches: 10. CDR3 protein: CASKTLSGRTYEQYF. CDR3 coding DNA: TGTGCCAGTAAGACCCTTAGCGGGAGGACCTACGAGCAGTACTTC.

There are many counts of this clonotype. This sequence joins TRBV6-5 and TRBJ2-5; D tentatively reads TRBD1 or TRBD2 (5 bases each). The CDR3 contains 18 residues. V dropped 4 bases and J dropped 0 bases, with 21 bases sitting between them. Germline V lookup: CDR1 MNHEY, CDR2 SVGAGI. The CDR3 coding sequence is TGTGCCAGCAGTTGCCTTTTCACCGAGGGACCGTACCAAGAGACCCAGTACTTC. Its protein is CASSCLFTEGPYQETQYF.

This clonotype occurred many times. This chain's CDR3 is CASSVEGQDSPLHF. In nucleotides, the CDR3 is TGTGCCAGCAGCGTAGAAGGCCAGGATTCACCCCTCCACTTT. The rearrangement links TRBV9 to TRBJ1-6, with D unclear. In germline, CDR1 is SGDLS, CDR2 YYNGEE. The CDR3 runs 14 residues. The V and J ends lost 0 bases and 8 bases respectively, with 9 bases between them.

This clonotype was seen many times. The chain joins TRBV20-1 to TRBJ1-2, with TRBD1 identical over 9 bases. CDR3 size: 17 residues. The germline gives CDR1 DFQATT, CDR2 SNEGSKA (reference sequence). The ends lost 6 bases at V and 2 bases at J; junction bases unmatched: 16. CDR3 in amino acids: CSASPWTGDLLNYGYTF. The CDR3 nucleotides are TGCAGTGCATCCCCTTGGACAGGGGACCTCCTCAACTATGGCTACACCTTC.

This clonotype was seen repeatedly, ten times or more. This chain uses TRBV6-2 or TRBV6-3 with TRBJ2-5, with a possible D match to TRBD1 (5 bases). The CDR3 spans 14 residues. V was clipped by 6 bases and J by 1 base, with 12 bases between them. CDR1 MNHEY and CDR2 SVGEGT come from the germline V gene. The CDR3 loop is CASSDTTGQETQYF. The DNA of the CDR3 is TGTGCCAGCAGCGACACCACAGGCCAAGAGACCCAGTACTTC.

In this sample, this clonotype turned up many times. The J gene is TRBJ2-7, the V gene TRBV28; D call uncertain. Trimming took off 4 bases at V and 2 bases at J, with 6 bases between the two ends. This CDR3 contains 12 residues. In germline, CDR1 is MDHEN, CDR2 SYDVKM. CDR3 protein: CASSSQTYEQYF. The CDR3 DNA reads as TGTGCCAGCAGTTCCCAGACCTACGAGCAGTACTTC.

As for this clonotype: This may arise from a read error, as a much more abundant clone is one base away. V is TRBV7-3 and J is TRBJ2-5; 8 bases line up with TRBD2. This CDR3 is built from 15 residues. Germline loops: CDR1 SGHTA, CDR2 FQGTGA. The ends lost 7 bases at V and 4 bases at J; junction bases unmatched: 11. The CDR3 sequence: CASIPTAGAAETQYF. CDR3 DNA sequence: TGTGCCAGCATCCCCACAGCGGGAGCAGCAGAGACCCAGTACTTC.

The rearrangement links TRBV6-1 to TRBJ2-7; the D gene is possibly TRBD1 (5 bases). Germline-derived CDR1 and CDR2 are MNHNS and SASEGT. The length of the CDR3 is 13 residues. V gave up 9 bases and J gave up 0 bases, with 12 bases separating them. CDR3 sequence: CASLTVGSYEQYF. For the CDR3, the DNA is TGTGCCAGTCTGACAGTTGGCTCCTACGAGCAGTACTTC.

V usage is TRBV20-1 and J usage is TRBJ1-2; the D gene is possibly TRBD1 (5 bases). The CDR3 runs 14 residues. The germline V gene has CDR1 DFQATT and CDR2 SNEGSKA (reference sequence). Trimming left V 0 bases short and J 4 bases short, with 12 bases between. The CDR3 DNA sequence: TGCAGTGCTAGAGATAAATACAGGATCTATGGCTACACCTTC. It yields the protein CSARDKYRIYGYTF.

This clonotype was recorded many times. The V and J genes are TRBV30 and TRBJ2-2; 8 bases agree with TRBD1. The junction had 4 bases not matched to a gene; V was cut back by 3 bases and J by 4 bases. In germline, CDR1 is GTSNPN, CDR2 SVGIG (reference sequence). The CDR3 sequence is 14 residues long. The CDR3 sequence is CAWSTQGATGELFF. CDR3 DNA: TGTGCCTGGAGCACCCAGGGGGCCACCGGGGAGCTGTTTTTT.